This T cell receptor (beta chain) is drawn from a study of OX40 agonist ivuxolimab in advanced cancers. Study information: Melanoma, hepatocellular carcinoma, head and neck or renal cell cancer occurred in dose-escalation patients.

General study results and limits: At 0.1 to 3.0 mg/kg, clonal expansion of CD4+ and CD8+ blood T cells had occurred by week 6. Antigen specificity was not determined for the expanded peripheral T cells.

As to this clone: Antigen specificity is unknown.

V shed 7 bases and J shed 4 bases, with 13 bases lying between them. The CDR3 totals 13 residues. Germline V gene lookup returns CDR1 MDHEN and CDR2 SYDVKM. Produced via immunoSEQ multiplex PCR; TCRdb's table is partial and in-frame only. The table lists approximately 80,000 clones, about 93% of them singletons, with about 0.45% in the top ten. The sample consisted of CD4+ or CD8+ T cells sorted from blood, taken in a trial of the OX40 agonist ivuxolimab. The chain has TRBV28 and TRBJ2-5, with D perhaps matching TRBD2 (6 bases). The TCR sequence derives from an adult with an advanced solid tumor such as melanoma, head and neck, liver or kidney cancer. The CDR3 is CASTWAGRETQYF. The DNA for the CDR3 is TGTGCCAGCACCTGGGCGGGGAGAGAGACCCAGTACTTC.